This entry features one T cell receptor beta chain sequence. Generated by immunoSEQ multiplex PCR, the TCRdb table keeps only in-frame clones and is missing some. The table lists 380,000 or so clones, roughly 88% of them singletons. The data originate from a study of blood T cell repertoires in COVID-19. Study-wide context: Samples came from the United States, Italy and Spain, spanning acute and convalescent COVID-19. T cells, B-cell-depleted T cells, or PBMCs provided the cDNA or gDNA that served as material.

Germline V gene data show CDR1 as SGHRS and CDR2 as YFSETQ. There are 16 residues in the CDR3. Trimming at V came to 3 bases and at J to 6 bases, leaving 11 bases not matched to a gene. Recruits, aged about 18 to 95 years, lived in 25 or so US areas. The J gene is TRBJ2-1, the V gene TRBV5-1; 8 positions agree with TRBD2. The specimen sequenced was PBMCs or T cells enriched from blood (not recorded which). This receptor was identified in a woman younger than 45 with acute COVID-19. CDR3 residues: CASSWPGGPSGNEQFF. Here the CDR3 DNA reads TGCGCCAGCAGCTGGCCGGGGGGGCCGAGTGGCAATGAGCAGTTCTTC.